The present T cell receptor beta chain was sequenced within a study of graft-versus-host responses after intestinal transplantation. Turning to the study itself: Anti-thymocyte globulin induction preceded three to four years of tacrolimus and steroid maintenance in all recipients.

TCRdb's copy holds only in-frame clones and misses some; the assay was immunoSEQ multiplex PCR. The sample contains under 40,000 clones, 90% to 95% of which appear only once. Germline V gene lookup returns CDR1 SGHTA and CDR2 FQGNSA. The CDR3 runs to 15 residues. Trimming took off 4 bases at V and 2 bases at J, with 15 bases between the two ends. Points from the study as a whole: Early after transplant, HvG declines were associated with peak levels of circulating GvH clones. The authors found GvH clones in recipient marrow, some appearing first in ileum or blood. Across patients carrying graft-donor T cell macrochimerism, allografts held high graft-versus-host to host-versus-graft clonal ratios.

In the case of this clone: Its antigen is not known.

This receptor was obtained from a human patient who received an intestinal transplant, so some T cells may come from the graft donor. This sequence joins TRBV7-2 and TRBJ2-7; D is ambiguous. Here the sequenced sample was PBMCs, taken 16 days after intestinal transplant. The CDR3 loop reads CASSSRSRNPYEQYF. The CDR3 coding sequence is TGTGCCAGCAGCTCACGATCCAGGAACCCCTACGAGCAGTACTTC.